What follows is one T cell receptor (beta chain) and its context. The data were produced by immunoSEQ multiplex PCR, yet TCRdb's version contains in-frame clones alone and is incomplete. Among 62,000 or so clones listed, approximately 80% were seen once. The data belong to a study of blood T cell repertoires in COVID-19. Recruitment covered fewer than 25 US areas and drew participants whose ages spanned about 18 to 90 years. The CDR3 contains 14 residues. With V trimmed by 3 bases and J by 5 bases, 7 bases remained unmatched. Germline assignment: CDR1 SGDLS and CDR2 YYNGEE. The sequence came from a woman aged 40 to 49 with acute COVID-19. Sequencing was performed on PBMCs or T cells enriched from blood (not recorded which). The chain uses TRBV9 and TRBJ2-5; 7 bases match TRBD1. The DNA for the CDR3 is TGTGCCAGCAGCGGACAGGGTGAATGGGAGACCCAGTACTTC. The encoded protein is CASSGQGEWETQYF.